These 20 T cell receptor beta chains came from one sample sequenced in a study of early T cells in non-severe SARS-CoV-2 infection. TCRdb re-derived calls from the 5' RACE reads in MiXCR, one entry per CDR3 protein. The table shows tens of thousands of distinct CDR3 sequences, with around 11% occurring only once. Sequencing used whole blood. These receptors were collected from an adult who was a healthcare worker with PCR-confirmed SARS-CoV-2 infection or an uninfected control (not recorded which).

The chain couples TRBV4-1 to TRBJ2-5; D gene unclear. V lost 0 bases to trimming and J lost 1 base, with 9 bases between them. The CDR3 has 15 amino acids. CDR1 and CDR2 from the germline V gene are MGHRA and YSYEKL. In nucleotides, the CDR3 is TGCGCCAGCAGCCAAGATTCTGCTCCCCAAGAGACCCAGTACTTC. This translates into CASSQDSAPQETQYF.

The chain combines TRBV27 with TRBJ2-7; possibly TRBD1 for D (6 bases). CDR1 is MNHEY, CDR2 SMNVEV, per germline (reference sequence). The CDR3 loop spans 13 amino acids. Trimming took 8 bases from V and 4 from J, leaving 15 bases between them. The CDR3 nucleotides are TGTGCCAGCTCGAAACCACAGGGATACGAGCAGTACTTC. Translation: CASSKPQGYEQYF.

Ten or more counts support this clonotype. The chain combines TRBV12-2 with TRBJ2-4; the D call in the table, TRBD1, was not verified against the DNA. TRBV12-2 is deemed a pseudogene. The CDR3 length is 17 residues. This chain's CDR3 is CASRLPPLGLAKNIQYF. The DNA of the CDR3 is TGTGCAAGTCGCTTACCCCCGTTGGGGCTAGCCAAAAACATTCAGTACTTC.

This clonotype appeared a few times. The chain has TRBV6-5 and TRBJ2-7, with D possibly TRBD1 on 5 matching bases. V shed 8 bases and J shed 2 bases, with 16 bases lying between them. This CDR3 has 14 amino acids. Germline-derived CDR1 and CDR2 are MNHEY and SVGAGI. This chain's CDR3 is CASPPARGTYEQYF. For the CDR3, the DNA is TGTGCCAGCCCCCCGGCAAGGGGTACCTACGAGCAGTACTTC.

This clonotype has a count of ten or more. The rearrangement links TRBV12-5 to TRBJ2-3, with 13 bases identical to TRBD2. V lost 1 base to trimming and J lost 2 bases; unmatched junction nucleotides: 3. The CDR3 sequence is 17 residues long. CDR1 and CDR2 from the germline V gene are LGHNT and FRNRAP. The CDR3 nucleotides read TGTGCTAGTGGTTTGGGACTAGCGGGAGGAACCACAGATACGCAGTATTTT. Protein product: CASGLGLAGGTTDTQYF.

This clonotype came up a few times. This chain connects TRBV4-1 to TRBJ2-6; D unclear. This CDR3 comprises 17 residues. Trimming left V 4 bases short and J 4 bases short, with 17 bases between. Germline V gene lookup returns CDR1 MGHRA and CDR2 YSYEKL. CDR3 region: CASSPSISGSGANVLTF. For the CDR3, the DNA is TGCGCCAGCAGCCCCTCGATATCCGGGTCCGGGGCCAACGTCCTGACTTTC.

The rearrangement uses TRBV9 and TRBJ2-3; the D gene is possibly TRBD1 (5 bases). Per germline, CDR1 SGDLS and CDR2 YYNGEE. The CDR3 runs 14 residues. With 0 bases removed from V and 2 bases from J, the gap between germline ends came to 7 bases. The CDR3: CASSVVGATDTQYF. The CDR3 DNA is TGTGCCAGCAGCGTAGTAGGGGCCACAGATACGCAGTATTTT.

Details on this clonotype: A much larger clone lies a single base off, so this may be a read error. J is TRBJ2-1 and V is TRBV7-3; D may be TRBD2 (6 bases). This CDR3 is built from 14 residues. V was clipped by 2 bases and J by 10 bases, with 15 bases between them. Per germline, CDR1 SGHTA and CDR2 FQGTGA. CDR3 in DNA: TGTGCCAGCAGCTTATCCCACGAACGGGGGGAGCAGTTCTTC. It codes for CASSLSHERGEQFF.

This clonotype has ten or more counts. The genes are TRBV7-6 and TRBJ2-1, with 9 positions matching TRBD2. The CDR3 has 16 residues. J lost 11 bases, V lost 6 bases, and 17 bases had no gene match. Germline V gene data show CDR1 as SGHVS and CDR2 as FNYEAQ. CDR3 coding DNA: TGTGCCAGCAGTGTACTAGGCCTAGCGGGACCCCGGCAGCAGTTCTTC. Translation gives CASSVLGLAGPRQQFF.

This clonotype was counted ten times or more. The DNA of the CDR3 is TGTGCCAGTAGCGGACAGGGGGCTGAGACCCAGTACTTC. The encoded protein is CASSGQGAETQYF. This chain uses TRBV5-4 with TRBJ2-5; 11 positions agree with TRBD1. V shed 8 bases and J 5 bases; nucleotides not matched to a gene: 5. The CDR3 runs 13 residues. CDR1 SGHNT and CDR2 YYREEE come from the germline V gene (reference sequence). The complete variable domain, with remaining parts taken from reference TRBV5-4 and TRBJ2-5, reads ETGVTQSPTHLIKTRGQQVTLRCSSQSGHNTVSWYQQALGQGPQFIFQYYREEENGRGNFPPRFSGLQFPNYSSELNVNALELDDSALYLCASSGQGAETQYFGPGTRLLVL.

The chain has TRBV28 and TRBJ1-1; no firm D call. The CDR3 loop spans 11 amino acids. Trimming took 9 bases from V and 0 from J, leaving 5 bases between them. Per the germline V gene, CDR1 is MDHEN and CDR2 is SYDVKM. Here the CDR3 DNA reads TGTGCCAGTTTTCTGAACACTGAAGCTTTCTTT. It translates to CASFLNTEAFF.

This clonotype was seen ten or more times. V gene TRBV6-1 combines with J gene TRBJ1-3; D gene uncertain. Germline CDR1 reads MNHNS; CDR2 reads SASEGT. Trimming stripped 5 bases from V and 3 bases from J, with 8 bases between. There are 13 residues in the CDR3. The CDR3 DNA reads TGTGCCAGCAGTTCCATGGTTGGAAACACCATATATTTT. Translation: CASSSMVGNTIYF.

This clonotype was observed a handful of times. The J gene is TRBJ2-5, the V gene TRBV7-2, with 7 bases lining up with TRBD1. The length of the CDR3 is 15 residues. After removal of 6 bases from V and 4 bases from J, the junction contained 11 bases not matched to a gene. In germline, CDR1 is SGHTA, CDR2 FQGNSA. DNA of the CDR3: TGTGCCAGCAGTTCTACAGGGGCACGGTTAGAGACCCAGTACTTC. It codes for CASSSTGARLETQYF.

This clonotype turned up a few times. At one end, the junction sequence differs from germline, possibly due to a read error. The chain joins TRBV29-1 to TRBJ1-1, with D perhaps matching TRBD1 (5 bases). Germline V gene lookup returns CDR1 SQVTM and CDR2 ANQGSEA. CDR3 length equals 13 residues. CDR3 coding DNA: TGCAGCGGTGAAATACAGGTGAACACTGAAGCTTTCTTT. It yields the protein CSGEIQVNTEAFF.

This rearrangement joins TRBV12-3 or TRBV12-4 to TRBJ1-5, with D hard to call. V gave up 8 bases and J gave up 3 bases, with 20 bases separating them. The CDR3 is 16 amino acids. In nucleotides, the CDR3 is TGTGCCAGCGCCCCCACCCTCGGCGGGCTCAATCAGCCCCAGCATTTT. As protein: CASAPTLGGLNQPQHF.

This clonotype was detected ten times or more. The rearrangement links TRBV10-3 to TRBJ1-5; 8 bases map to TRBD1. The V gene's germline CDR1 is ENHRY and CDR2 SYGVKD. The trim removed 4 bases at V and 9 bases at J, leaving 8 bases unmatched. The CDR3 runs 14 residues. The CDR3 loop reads CAISAGQGLGPQHF. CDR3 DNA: TGTGCCATCAGTGCCGGACAGGGCCTGGGGCCCCAGCATTTT.

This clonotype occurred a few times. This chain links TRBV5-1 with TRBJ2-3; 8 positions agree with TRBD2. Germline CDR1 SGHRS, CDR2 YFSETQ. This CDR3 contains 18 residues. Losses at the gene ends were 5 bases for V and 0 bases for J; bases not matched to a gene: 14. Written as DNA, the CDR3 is TGCGCCAGCAGATCGGCGGGGGGCCGCCAAACCAGCACAGATACGCAGTATTTT. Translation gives CASRSAGGRQTSTDTQYF.

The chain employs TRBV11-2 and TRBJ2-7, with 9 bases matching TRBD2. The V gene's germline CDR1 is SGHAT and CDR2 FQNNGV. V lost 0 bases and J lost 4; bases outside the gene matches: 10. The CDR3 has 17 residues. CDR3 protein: CASSLDGLAGRAYEQYF. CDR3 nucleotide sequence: TGTGCCAGCAGCTTAGACGGCCTAGCGGGACGGGCTTACGAGCAGTACTTC.

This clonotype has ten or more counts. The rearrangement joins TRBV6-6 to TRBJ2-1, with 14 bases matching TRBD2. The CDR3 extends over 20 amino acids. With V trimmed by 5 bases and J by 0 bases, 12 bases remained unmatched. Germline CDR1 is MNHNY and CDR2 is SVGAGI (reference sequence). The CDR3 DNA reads TGTGCCAGCAGTCACGCCGGGACTAGCGGGAGAGGGAGCTCCTACAATGAGCAGTTCTTC. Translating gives CASSHAGTSGRGSSYNEQFF.

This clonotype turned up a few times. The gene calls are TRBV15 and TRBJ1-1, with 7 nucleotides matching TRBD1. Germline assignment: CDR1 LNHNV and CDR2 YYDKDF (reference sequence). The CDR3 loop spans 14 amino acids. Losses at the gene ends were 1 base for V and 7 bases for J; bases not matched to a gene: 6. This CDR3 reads CATSRAGTAVEAFF. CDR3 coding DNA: TGTGCCACCAGCAGAGCCGGGACAGCTGTTGAAGCTTTCTTT.